The next 21 T cell receptor beta chains were all read from a single sample in a study of Ad26.COV2.S vaccination and SARS-CoV-2 variants. The protocol was immunoSEQ multiplex PCR, while the TCRdb copy is restricted to in-frame clones and leaves out a portion. The table records tens of thousands of clones, roughly four fifths of them present only once. The sequenced sample was peripheral blood, obtained after recovery from COVID-19. These receptors originate from a human donor who had recovered from COVID-19.

This chain links TRBV10-1 with TRBJ2-5, with TRBD2 as a possible D gene (6 bases). Trimming stripped 0 bases from V and 4 bases from J, with 15 bases between. This CDR3 has 16 amino acids. CDR1 is WNHNN and CDR2 is SYGVQD in the germline V gene (reference sequence). The CDR3 protein is CASSESNGGRVETQYF. The CDR3 coding sequence is TGCGCCAGCAGTGAGTCTAACGGGGGTCGGGTAGAGACCCAGTACTTC.

This chain links TRBV11-2 with TRBJ2-3, with D maybe TRBD1 (5 bases). The ends were cut back, 5 bases at V and 2 bases at J, with 8 bases in the middle. This CDR3 region has 13 residues. From germline, CDR1 is SGHAT and CDR2 FQNNGV. The CDR3 spells CASSRQNTDTQYF. The CDR3 DNA reads as TGTGCCAGCAGCAGACAGAACACAGATACGCAGTATTTT.

This chain links TRBV30 with TRBJ2-5; perhaps TRBD2 as D (7 bases). V was clipped by 3 bases and J by 4 bases, with 15 bases between them. The CDR3 has 14 amino acids. Germline CDR1 and CDR2: GTSNPN and SVGIG (reference sequence). The CDR3 sequence: CAWRPGGFLETQYF. CDR3 bases: TGTGCCTGGAGACCGGGGGGCTTTTTAGAGACCCAGTACTTC.

The chain carries TRBV2 and TRBJ2-6; 7 bases fit TRBD1. From germline, CDR1 is SNHLY and CDR2 FYNNEI. The CDR3 consists of 16 residues. V gave up 4 bases and J gave up 0 bases; unmatched junction bases: 3. The CDR3 is CASSARGNSGANVLTF. In DNA, the CDR3 is TGTGCCAGCAGTGCCAGGGGGAACTCTGGGGCCAACGTCCTGACTTTC.

The chain recombines TRBV19 with TRBJ1-5; a possible D gene is TRBD1 (6 bases). The V and J ends lost 6 bases and 4 bases respectively, with 16 bases between them. Per the germline V gene, CDR1 is LNHDA and CDR2 is SQIVND (reference sequence). The CDR3 covers 15 residues. The CDR3 DNA reads TGTGCCAGTAGCTACTTACAGGGAGAGAATCAGCCCCAGCATTTT. It translates to CASSYLQGENQPQHF.

This clone was recorded once. The J gene is TRBJ1-6, the V gene TRBV6-1; 10 nucleotides agree with TRBD1. V lost 1 base and J lost 3; bases outside the gene matches: 0. The CDR3 is 16 residues long. Germline CDR1 and CDR2: MNHNS and SASEGT. The CDR3, as DNA: TGTGCCAGCAGTGAAGGGACAGGGGGCTATAATTCACCCCTCCACTTT. Residues: CASSEGTGGYNSPLHF.

The chain combines TRBV7-9 with TRBJ1-5; 8 bases are a match to TRBD1. Losses at the gene ends were 1 base for V and 4 bases for J; bases not matched to a gene: 9. Germline V gene sequence: CDR1 SEHNR, CDR2 FQNEAQ (reference sequence). The CDR3 length is 17 residues. CDR3 in amino acids: CASSLGYGQGWNQPQHF. The CDR3 nucleotides read TGTGCCAGCAGCTTAGGCTATGGACAGGGTTGGAATCAGCCCCAGCATTTT. Looking up the rest from reference TRBV7-9 and TRBJ1-5 gives the full variable domain: DTGVSQNPRHKITKRGQNVTFRCDPISEHNRLYWYRQTLGQGPEFLTYFQNEAQLEKSRLLSDRFSAERPKGSFSTLEIQRTEQGDSAMYLCASSLGYGQGWNQPQHFGDGTRLSIL.

This chain connects TRBV15 to TRBJ2-7, with no clear D. This CDR3 spans 13 amino acids. The germline V gene encodes CDR1 LNHNV and CDR2 YYDKDF (reference sequence). Trimming cost V 3 bases and J 4 bases, with 10 bases left between them. The CDR3 DNA reads as TGTGCCACCAGCAGGAAGCCCGGGTACGAGCAGTACGTC. It encodes CATSRKPGYEQYV.

The rearrangement joins TRBV7-2 to TRBJ2-2; 7 bases align to TRBD2. Germline lookup yields CDR1 SGHTA and CDR2 FQGNSA. V lost 7 bases, J lost 3 bases, and 5 bases stayed unmatched. The CDR3 length is 14 residues. The CDR3 is CASTPLADTGELFF. CDR3 DNA: TGTGCCAGCACCCCTCTAGCGGACACCGGGGAGCTGTTTTTT.

This clone occurred a few times. The CDR3 bases are TGTGCCACCAGCAGAGATCGTCCCCCCCGCTATGGCTACACCTTC. Its translation: CATSRDRPPRYGYTF. The V gene is TRBV15, the J gene TRBJ1-2; D remains unclear. CDR3 length: 15 amino acids. V lost 0 bases and J lost 4, with 12 bases in between. The germline gives CDR1 LNHNV, CDR2 YYDKDF (reference sequence).

In its sample, this clone was seen a few times. The chain uses TRBV12-3 or TRBV12-4 and TRBJ1-2; no clear D. CDR3 length equals 12 residues. Between the trimmed V and J ends, which lost 3 bases and 10 bases, there was a span of 12 bases. CDR3 coding DNA: TGTGCCAGCAGTTTCGCCGGGCAAGACTACACCTTC. Protein: CASSFAGQDYTF.

CDR3 in amino acids: CASSSRHGGAEQYV. The CDR3 coding sequence is TGTGCCAGCAGTTCTCGGCATGGGGGCGCCGAGCAGTACGTC. The V and J genes are TRBV6-5 and TRBJ2-7; tentative D call: TRBD1 (6 bases). In germline, CDR1 is MNHEY, CDR2 SVGAGI. CDR3 length equals 14 residues. The V end lost 4 bases, the J end lost 6 bases, and 16 bases lay between the germline ends.

The rearrangement uses TRBV6-1 and TRBJ1-4; D is undetermined. Trimming cost V 1 base and J 7 bases, with 13 bases left between them. Germline CDR1 reads MNHNS; CDR2 reads SASEGT. The CDR3 totals 15 residues. The CDR3 protein is CASSEGRGGGEKLFF. CDR3 DNA: TGTGCCAGCAGTGAAGGACGAGGAGGTGGTGAAAAACTGTTTTTT.

The rearrangement uses TRBV30 and TRBJ1-1; tentatively, D is TRBD1 (5 bases). The CDR3 has 16 amino acids. Germline CDR1 and CDR2: GTSNPN and SVGIG (reference sequence). With 5 bases removed from V and 0 bases from J, the gap between germline ends came to 19 bases. The CDR3 DNA follows: TGTGCCTGGGCTGGGGACTCGGCCGGGTTGAACACTGAAGCTTTCTTT. Its protein is CAWAGDSAGLNTEAFF.

The chain has TRBV5-4 and TRBJ2-3; D gene unclear. The ends were cut back, 2 bases at V and 5 bases at J, with 18 bases in the middle. This CDR3 has 16 residues. CDR1 is SGHNT, CDR2 YYREEE, per germline (reference sequence). CDR3: CASSLGGADDRDTQYF. CDR3 bases: TGTGCCAGCAGCTTAGGTGGTGCGGATGACCGAGATACGCAGTATTTT.

The chain joins TRBV5-8 to TRBJ1-5; D is uncertain. Per germline, CDR1 SGHTS and CDR2 YDEGEE. V lost 4 bases, J lost 5 bases, and 4 bases lay in between. The CDR3 sequence is 11 residues long. The CDR3 sequence: CASSRDQPQHF. CDR3 nucleotides: TGTGCCAGCAGCAGGGATCAGCCCCAGCATTTT.

The CDR3 sequence: CASSIGLRGVPRHTEAFF. The CDR3 nucleotides read TGTGCCAGTAGTATAGGTTTGAGGGGAGTCCCTCGGCACACTGAAGCTTTCTTT. The chain has TRBV19 and TRBJ1-1, with a tentative D call TRBD1 (5 bases). CDR1 LNHDA and CDR2 SQIVND come from the germline V gene (reference sequence). Deletions cut 1 base from V and 3 bases from J, with 21 bases between. The CDR3 is made up of 18 amino acids.

This clone occurred a few times. This chain connects TRBV7-3 to TRBJ2-1; D gene unclear. Trimming took off 5 bases at V and 5 bases at J, with 10 bases between the two ends. The germline V gene has CDR1 SGHTA and CDR2 FQGTGA. The CDR3 spans 13 residues. The CDR3 DNA reads TGTGCCAGCAGCCCGGACCGGGACAATGAGCAGTTCTTC. It translates to CASSPDRDNEQFF. The variable domain in full, with the rest retrieved from reference TRBV7-3 and TRBJ2-1, is GAGVSQTPSNKVTEKGKYVELRCDPISGHTALYWYRQSLGQGPEFLIYFQGTGAADDSGLPNDRFFAVRPEGSVSTLKIQRTERGDSAVYLCASSPDRDNEQFFGPGTRLTVL.

The chain combines TRBV6-4 with TRBJ1-1, with D possibly matching TRBD1 (6 bases). Trimming pared 3 bases from V and 3 bases from J, leaving 14 bases between. There are 15 residues in the CDR3. The germline V gene encodes CDR1 MRHNA and CDR2 SNTAGT. The CDR3 sequence is CASSEGTGHYTEAFF. The CDR3 coding sequence is TGTGCCAGCAGTGAGGGGACGGGACACTACACTGAAGCTTTCTTT.

For this clone: The sample carries other DNA sequences with the same CDR3. The rearrangement uses TRBV3-1 (or the pseudogene TRBV3-2) and TRBJ2-7, with 9 bases identical to TRBD2. The junction had 10 bases not matched to a gene; V was cut back by 1 base and J by 6 bases. This CDR3 comprises 16 residues. Germline CDR1 is LGHDT and CDR2 is YNNKEL (reference sequence). This CDR3 reads CASSQVRLAGNSEQYF. The DNA of the CDR3 is TGTGCCAGCAGCCAAGTTCGTCTAGCGGGAAACTCCGAGCAGTACTTC.

The rearrangement links TRBV18 to TRBJ2-7; perhaps TRBD2 as D (5 bases). The CDR3 covers 15 residues. V lost 2 bases to trimming and J lost 5 bases, with 16 bases between them. In germline, CDR1 is KGHSH, CDR2 LQKENI. Written as DNA, the CDR3 is TGTGCCAGCTCACCAAGCAGAGGGATGGGTAACGAGCAGTACTTC. Protein sequence: CASSPSRGMGNEQYF.